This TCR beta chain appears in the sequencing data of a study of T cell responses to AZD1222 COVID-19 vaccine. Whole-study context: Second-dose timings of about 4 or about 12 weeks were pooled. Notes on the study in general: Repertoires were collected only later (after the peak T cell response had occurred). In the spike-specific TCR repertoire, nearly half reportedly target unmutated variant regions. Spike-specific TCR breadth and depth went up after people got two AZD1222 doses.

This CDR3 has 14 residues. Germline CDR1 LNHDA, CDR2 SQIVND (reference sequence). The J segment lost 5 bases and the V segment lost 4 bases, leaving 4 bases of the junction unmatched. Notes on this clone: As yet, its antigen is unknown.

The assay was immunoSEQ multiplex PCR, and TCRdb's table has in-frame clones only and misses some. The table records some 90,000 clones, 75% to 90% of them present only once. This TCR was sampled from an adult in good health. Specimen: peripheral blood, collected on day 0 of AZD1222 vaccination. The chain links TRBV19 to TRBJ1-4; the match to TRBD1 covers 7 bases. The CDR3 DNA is TGTGCCAGTAGTACCGACAGGGTGAATGAAAAACTGTTTTTT. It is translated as CASSTDRVNEKLFF.